These 18 T cell receptor beta chains were sequenced from one sample in a study of blood T cell repertoires in COVID-19 (dated by TCRdb to 2020 to 2021). The library was made by the immunoSEQ multiplex PCR assay. TCRdb provides this immuneACCESS table in a form limited to in-frame rearrangements. Some clones are lacking; in checked studies, under half of them reflect an unresolved V gene, and why the rest are absent is not known. This sample comprises 100,000 or so clones, 80% to 90% of them detected only once. Clones ranked in the top ten supply approximately 5% of the sample. The sequenced material came from peripheral blood. The origin of the receptors is a human donor in a cohort sampled during active COVID-19.

The J gene is TRBJ1-5, the V gene TRBV28; 7 nucleotides agree with TRBD1. This CDR3 has 12 amino acids. The V segment lost 4 bases and the J segment 8 bases; nucleotides outside the gene matches: 2. Germline V gene sequence: CDR1 MDHEN, CDR2 SYDVKM. The CDR3 spells CASSSGQKPQHF. The CDR3 DNA reads TGTGCCAGCAGTTCGGGACAGAAGCCCCAGCATTTT.

The V call is TRBV24-1, the J call TRBJ2-3, with TRBD2 matching over 8 bases. The CDR3 runs to 16 residues. Germline-derived CDR1 and CDR2 are KGHDR and SFDVKD. Trimming took 6 bases from V and 1 from J; bases not matched to a gene: 8. The CDR3 reads CATSSRLREGTDTQYF. The CDR3 DNA follows: TGTGCCACCAGTTCCCGCCTGCGGGAGGGCACAGATACGCAGTATTTT.

This clone was seen a few times. The chain combines TRBV3-1 (or the pseudogene TRBV3-2) with TRBJ2-1; tentative D call: TRBD2 (6 bases). This CDR3 is 15 amino acids long. Deletions cut 1 base from V and 11 bases from J, with 18 bases between. The germline CDR1 and CDR2 sequences are LGHDT and YNNKEL (reference sequence). Here the CDR3 reads CASSQGWSTGAQQFF. The CDR3 DNA is TGTGCCAGCAGCCAAGGCTGGTCGACGGGAGCGCAGCAGTTCTTC.

This clone appeared once. This chain joins TRBV6-9 and TRBJ1-5; D is uncertain. Germline loops: CDR1 MNHGY, CDR2 SVAAGI. The CDR3 contains 12 residues. V dropped 6 bases and J dropped 4 bases, with 7 bases sitting between them. For the CDR3, the DNA is TGTGCCAGCAGGCTACTAAATCAGCCCCAGCATTTT. The encoded protein is CASRLLNQPQHF.

The V and J genes are TRBV19 and TRBJ1-1; D possibly corresponds to TRBD1 (5 bases). V lost 6 bases and J 0 bases, leaving 11 bases between the germline ends. The CDR3 length is 14 residues. CDR1 is LNHDA, CDR2 SQIVND, per germline (reference sequence). The CDR3 spells CASRGHSMNTEAFF. CDR3 nucleotide sequence: TGTGCCAGTAGAGGACATTCCATGAACACTGAAGCTTTCTTT.

The chain links TRBV24-1 to TRBJ1-5, with 7 bases fitting TRBD1. The CDR3 spans 15 residues. Trimming at V came to 2 bases and at J to 6 bases, leaving 6 bases not matched to a gene. The germline V gene encodes CDR1 KGHDR and CDR2 SFDVKD. The DNA for the CDR3 is TGTGCCACCAGTGATTCGACAGGGTGGTTTCAGCCCCAGCATTTT. It specifies CATSDSTGWFQPQHF.

The genes are TRBV28 and TRBJ2-1; 12 nucleotides match TRBD2. Trimming removed 6 bases from V and 7 bases from J; junction bases left unmatched: 10. CDR1 and CDR2 from the germline V gene are MDHEN and SYDVKM. This CDR3 is built from 16 residues. The CDR3 bases are TGTGCCAGCAGGTCCCCAGGACTAGCGGGGCCTAATGAGCAGTTCTTC. This translates into CASRSPGLAGPNEQFF. The variable domain in full, completed from reference TRBV28 and TRBJ2-1, reads DVKVTQSSRYLVKRTGEKVFLECVQDMDHENMFWYRQDPGLGLRLIYFSYDVKMKEKGDIPEGYSVSREKKERFSLILESASTNQTSMYLCASRSPGLAGPNEQFFGPGTRLTVL.

J is TRBJ2-7 and V is TRBV2; a weak D match, TRBD1 (6 bases). This CDR3 is 13 amino acids long. V was trimmed by 4 bases and J by 7 bases, leaving 14 bases between them. Germline loops: CDR1 SNHLY, CDR2 FYNNEI. CDR3 loop: CASSVGERGEQYF. CDR3 DNA: TGTGCCAGCAGTGTGGGGGAGAGGGGGGAGCAGTACTTC.

The chain carries TRBV7-9 and TRBJ2-2; 13 nucleotides match TRBD2. V lost 6 bases and J lost 4; bases outside the gene matches: 5. There are 16 residues in the CDR3. Per germline, CDR1 SEHNR and CDR2 FQNEAQ (reference sequence). The CDR3 DNA follows: TGTGCCAGCAGGAGAGGGACTAGCGGGACCACCGGGGAGCTGTTTTTT. Amino acid sequence: CASRRGTSGTTGELFF.

The V gene is TRBV6-1, the J gene TRBJ1-6; no definite D call. CDR3 length: 13 residues. V lost 2 bases to trimming and J lost 6 bases, with 5 bases between them. Germline-derived CDR1 and CDR2 are MNHNS and SASEGT. Here the CDR3 DNA reads TGTGCCAGCAGTGAACAGGCTAATTCACCCCTCCACTTT. Its translation: CASSEQANSPLHF.

This clone was detected once. V and J are TRBV10-3 and TRBJ2-3; possibly TRBD1 for D (6 bases). There are 16 residues in the CDR3. V lost 11 bases and J lost 1, with 22 bases in between. Germline V lookup: CDR1 ENHRY, CDR2 SYGVKD. CDR3 bases: TGTGCCTCCCATTCGGACAGTAGAGGAGGCACAGATACGCAGTATTTT. Its protein product is CASHSDSRGGTDTQYF.

This chain joins TRBV6-5 and TRBJ1-4, with 8 bases matching TRBD1. The CDR3 totals 15 residues. J was trimmed by 6 bases and V by 0 bases; bases with no gene match: 3. CDR1 is MNHEY and CDR2 is SVGAGI in the germline V gene. As DNA, the CDR3 is TGTGCCAGCAGTTACTCGGTGACAGGGGATGAAAAACTGTTTTTT. Residues: CASSYSVTGDEKLFF.

The chain joins TRBV3-1 (or the pseudogene TRBV3-2) to TRBJ1-2; 7 bases are a match to TRBD1. J lost 7 bases, V lost 4 bases, and 6 bases had no gene match. Germline V CDR1 and CDR2: LGHDT, YNNKEL (reference sequence). The CDR3 loop spans 13 amino acids. The CDR3 reads CASSRGGVGGYTF. CDR3 coding DNA: TGTGCCAGCAGCCGAGGGGGCGTTGGTGGCTACACCTTC.

This chain joins TRBV5-1 and TRBJ2-7; D uncertain. Germline lookup yields CDR1 SGHRS and CDR2 YFSETQ. Deletions cut 6 bases from V and 4 bases from J, with 20 bases between. The CDR3 loop spans 15 amino acids. The CDR3 DNA reads as TGCGCCAGCACCCGTCCCGAGGTTCGATCGTACGAGCAGTACTTC. Translation gives CASTRPEVRSYEQYF. Variable domain in full (rest from reference TRBV5-1 and TRBJ2-7): KAGVTQTPRYLIKTRGQQVTLSCSPISGHRSVSWYQQTPGQGLQFLFEYFSETQRNKGNFPGRFSGRQFSNSRSEMNVSTLELGDSALYLCASTRPEVRSYEQYFGPGTRLTVT.

The chain combines TRBV6-6 with TRBJ1-5; a possible D gene is TRBD1 (6 bases). Deletions cut 5 bases from V and 4 bases from J, with 21 bases between. The CDR3 has 17 residues. The germline CDR1 and CDR2 sequences are MNHNY and SVGAGI (reference sequence). CDR3 coding DNA: TGTGCCAGCAGTCACCAACCGACAGGCGTCCGGAATCAGCCCCAGCATTTT. It codes for CASSHQPTGVRNQPQHF.

This chain uses TRBV19 with TRBJ1-2; D possibly corresponds to TRBD1 (6 bases). CDR1 is LNHDA, CDR2 SQIVND, per germline (reference sequence). The CDR3 loop spans 13 amino acids. Trimming left V 7 bases short and J 6 bases short, with 15 bases between. This chain's CDR3 is CASTPRGANGYTF. CDR3 coding DNA: TGTGCCAGTACCCCTCGGGGGGCCAATGGCTACACCTTC.

The V gene is TRBV6-5, the J gene TRBJ1-3; 10 nucleotides agree with TRBD1. V was pared by 6 bases and J by 5 bases, with 4 bases of the junction left unmatched. Germline V gene sequence: CDR1 MNHEY, CDR2 SVGAGI. The CDR3 covers 14 residues. The CDR3: CASRGDRGRNTIYF. In nucleotides, the CDR3 is TGTGCCAGCAGAGGGGACAGGGGACGAAACACCATATATTTT.

This clone has just a few counts. The rearrangement links TRBV7-9 to TRBJ2-7; 11 nucleotides match TRBD2. Germline CDR1 SEHNR, CDR2 FQNEAQ (reference sequence). V shed 5 bases and J 3 bases; nucleotides not matched to a gene: 12. The CDR3 totals 17 residues. CDR3 protein: CASSPRGSGRAFYEQYF. In DNA, the CDR3 is TGTGCCAGCAGCCCTCGGGGTAGCGGGAGGGCCTTCTACGAGCAGTACTTC.